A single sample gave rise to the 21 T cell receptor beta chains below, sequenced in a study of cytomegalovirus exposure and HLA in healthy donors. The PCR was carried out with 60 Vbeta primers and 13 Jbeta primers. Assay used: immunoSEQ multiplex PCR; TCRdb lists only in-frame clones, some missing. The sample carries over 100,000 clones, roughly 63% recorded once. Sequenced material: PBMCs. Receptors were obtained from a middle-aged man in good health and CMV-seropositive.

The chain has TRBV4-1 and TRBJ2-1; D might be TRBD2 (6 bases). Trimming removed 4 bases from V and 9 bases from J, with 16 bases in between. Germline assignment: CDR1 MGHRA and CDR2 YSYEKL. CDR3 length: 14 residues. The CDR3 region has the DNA TGCGCCAGCAGCCTTACGGAGGGCCGGGGTGAGCAGTTCTTC. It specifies CASSLTEGRGEQFF.

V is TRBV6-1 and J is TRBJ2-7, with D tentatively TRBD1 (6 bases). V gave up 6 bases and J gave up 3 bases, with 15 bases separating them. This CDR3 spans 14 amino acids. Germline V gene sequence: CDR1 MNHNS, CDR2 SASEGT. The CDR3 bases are TGTGCCAGCAGGCGACAGGCCTTAATCTACGAGCAGTACTTC. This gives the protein CASRRQALIYEQYF.

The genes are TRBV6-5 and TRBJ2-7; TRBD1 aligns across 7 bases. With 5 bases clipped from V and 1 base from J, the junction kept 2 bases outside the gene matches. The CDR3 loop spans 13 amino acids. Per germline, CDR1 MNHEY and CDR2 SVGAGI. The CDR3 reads CASSRTGSYEQYF. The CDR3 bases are TGTGCCAGCAGTCGGACAGGATCCTACGAGCAGTACTTC.

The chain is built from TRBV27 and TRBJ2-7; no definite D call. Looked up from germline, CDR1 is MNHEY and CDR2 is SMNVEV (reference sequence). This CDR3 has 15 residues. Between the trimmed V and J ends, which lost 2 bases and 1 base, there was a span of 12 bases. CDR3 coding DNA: TGTGCCAGCAGTTTAACCCCCCTGACTTCCTACGAGCAGTACTTC. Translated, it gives CASSLTPLTSYEQYF.

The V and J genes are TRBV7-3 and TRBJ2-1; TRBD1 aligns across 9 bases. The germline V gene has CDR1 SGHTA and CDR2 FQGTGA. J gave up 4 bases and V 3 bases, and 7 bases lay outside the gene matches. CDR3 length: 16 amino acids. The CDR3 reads CASSFDPGQGYNEQFF. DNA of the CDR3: TGTGCCAGCAGCTTTGATCCGGGACAGGGATACAATGAGCAGTTCTTC.

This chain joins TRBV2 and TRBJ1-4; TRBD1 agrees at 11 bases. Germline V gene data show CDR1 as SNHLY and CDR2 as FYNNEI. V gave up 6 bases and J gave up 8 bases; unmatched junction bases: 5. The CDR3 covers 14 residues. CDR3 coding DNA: TGTGCCAGCAGGATGGGACAGGGGGGGGAAAAACTGTTTTTT. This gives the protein CASRMGQGGEKLFF. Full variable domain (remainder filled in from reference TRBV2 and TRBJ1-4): EPEVTQTPSHQVTQMGQEVILRCVPISNHLYFYWYRQILGQKVEFLVSFYNNEISEKSEIFDDQFSVERPDGSNFTLKIRSTKLEDSAMYFCASRMGQGGEKLFFGSGTQLSVL.

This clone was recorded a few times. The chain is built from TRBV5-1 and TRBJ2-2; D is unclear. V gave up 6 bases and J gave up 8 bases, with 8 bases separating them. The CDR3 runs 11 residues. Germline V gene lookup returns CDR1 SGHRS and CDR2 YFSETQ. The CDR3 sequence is CASTGPGELFF. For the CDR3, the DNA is TGCGCCAGCACCGGTCCAGGGGAGCTGTTTTTT. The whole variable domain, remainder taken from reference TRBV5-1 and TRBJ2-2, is KAGVTQTPRYLIKTRGQQVTLSCSPISGHRSVSWYQQTPGQGLQFLFEYFSETQRNKGNFPGRFSGRQFSNSRSEMNVSTLELGDSALYLCASTGPGELFFGEGSRLTVL.

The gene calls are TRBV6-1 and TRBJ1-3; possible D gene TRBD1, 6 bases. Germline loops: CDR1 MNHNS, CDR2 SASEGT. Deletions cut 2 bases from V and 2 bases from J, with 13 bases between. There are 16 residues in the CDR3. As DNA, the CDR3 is TGTGCCAGCAGTGAATTAACAGGGAGACCTGGAAACACCATATATTTT. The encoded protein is CASSELTGRPGNTIYF.

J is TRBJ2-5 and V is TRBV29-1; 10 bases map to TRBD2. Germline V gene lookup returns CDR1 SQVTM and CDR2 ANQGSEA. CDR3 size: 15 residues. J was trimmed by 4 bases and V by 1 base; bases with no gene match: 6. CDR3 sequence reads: CSVEASGRSRETQYF. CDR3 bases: TGCAGCGTTGAAGCTAGCGGGAGAAGTCGAGAGACCCAGTACTTC.

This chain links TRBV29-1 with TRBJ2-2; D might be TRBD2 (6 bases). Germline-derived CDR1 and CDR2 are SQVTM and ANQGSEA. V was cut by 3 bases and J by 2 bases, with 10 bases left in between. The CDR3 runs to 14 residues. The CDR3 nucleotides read TGCAGCGTTGAGAATAGCGGAAACACCGGGGAGCTGTTTTTT. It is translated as CSVENSGNTGELFF.

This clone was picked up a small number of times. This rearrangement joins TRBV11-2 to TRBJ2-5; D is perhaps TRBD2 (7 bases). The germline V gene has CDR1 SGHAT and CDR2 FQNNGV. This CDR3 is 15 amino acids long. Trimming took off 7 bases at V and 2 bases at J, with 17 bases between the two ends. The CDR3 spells CASTVGGGQQETQYF. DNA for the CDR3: TGTGCCAGCACCGTGGGGGGGGGCCAACAAGAGACCCAGTACTTC.

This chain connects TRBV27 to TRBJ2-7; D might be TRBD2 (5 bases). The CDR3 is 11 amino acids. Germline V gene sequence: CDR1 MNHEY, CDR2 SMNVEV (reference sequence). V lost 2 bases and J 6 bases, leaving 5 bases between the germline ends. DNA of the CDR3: TGTGCCAGCAGTTTACGGGGCGAGCAGTACTTC. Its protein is CASSLRGEQYF.

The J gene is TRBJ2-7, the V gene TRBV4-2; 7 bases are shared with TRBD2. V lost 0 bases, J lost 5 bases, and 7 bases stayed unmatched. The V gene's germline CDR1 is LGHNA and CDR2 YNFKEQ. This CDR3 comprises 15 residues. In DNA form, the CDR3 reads TGTGCCAGCAGCCAAGATTATCAGGGACTAAACGAGCAGTACTTC. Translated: CASSQDYQGLNEQYF.

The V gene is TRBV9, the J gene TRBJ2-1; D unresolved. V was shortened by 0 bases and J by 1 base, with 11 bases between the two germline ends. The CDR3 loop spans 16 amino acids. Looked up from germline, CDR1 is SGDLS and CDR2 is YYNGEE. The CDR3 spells CASSVGGSRSYNEQFF. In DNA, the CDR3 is TGTGCCAGCAGCGTAGGTGGATCGAGGTCCTACAATGAGCAGTTCTTC. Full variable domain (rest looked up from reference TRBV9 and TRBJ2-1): DSGVTQTPKHLITATGQRVTLRCSPRSGDLSVYWYQQSLDQGLQFLIQYYNGEERAKGNILERFSAQQFPDLHSELNLSSLELGDSALYFCASSVGGSRSYNEQFFGPGTRLTVL.

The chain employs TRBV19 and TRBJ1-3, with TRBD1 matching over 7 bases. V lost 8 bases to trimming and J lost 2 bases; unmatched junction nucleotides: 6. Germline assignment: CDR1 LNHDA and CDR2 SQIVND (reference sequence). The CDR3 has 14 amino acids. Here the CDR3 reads CASRQGVAGNTIYF. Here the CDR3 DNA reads TGTGCCAGTCGACAGGGAGTAGCTGGAAACACCATATATTTT.

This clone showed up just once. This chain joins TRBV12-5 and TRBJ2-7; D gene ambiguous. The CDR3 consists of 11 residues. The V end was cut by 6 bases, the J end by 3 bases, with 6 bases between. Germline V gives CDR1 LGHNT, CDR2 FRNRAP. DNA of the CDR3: TGTGCTAGTGGGTACAGCTACGAGCAGTACTTC. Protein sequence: CASGYSYEQYF.

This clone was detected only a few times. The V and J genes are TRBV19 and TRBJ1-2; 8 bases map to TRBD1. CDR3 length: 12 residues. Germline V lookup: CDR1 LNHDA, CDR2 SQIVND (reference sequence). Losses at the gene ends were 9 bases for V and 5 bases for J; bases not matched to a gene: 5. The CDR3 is CASRTGSYGYTF. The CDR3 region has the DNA TGTGCCAGCCGGACAGGGAGTTATGGCTACACCTTC.

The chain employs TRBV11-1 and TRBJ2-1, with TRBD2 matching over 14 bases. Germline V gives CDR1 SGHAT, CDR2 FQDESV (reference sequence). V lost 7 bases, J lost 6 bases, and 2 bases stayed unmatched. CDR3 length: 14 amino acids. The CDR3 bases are TGTGCCAGCACTGGACTAGCGGGGGGCAATGAGCAGTTCTTC. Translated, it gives CASTGLAGGNEQFF.

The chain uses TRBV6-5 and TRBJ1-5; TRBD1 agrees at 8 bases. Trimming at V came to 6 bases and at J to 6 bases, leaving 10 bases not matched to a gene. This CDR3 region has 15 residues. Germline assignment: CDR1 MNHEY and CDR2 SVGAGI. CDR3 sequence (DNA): TGTGCCAGCAGACTCGACAGGGGAGGCTCTCAGCCCCAGCATTTT. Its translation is CASRLDRGGSQPQHF.

The DNA of the CDR3 is TGTGCTAGTGGTTGGGGGCGGCCCGAGGGACTAGCGGGAGGGCCGGGAGATACGCAGTATTTT. Protein product: CASGWGRPEGLAGGPGDTQYF. J is TRBJ2-3 and V is TRBV12-5; TRBD2 aligns across 16 bases. The junction had 18 bases not matched to a gene; V was cut back by 4 bases and J by 5 bases. Looked up from germline, CDR1 is LGHNT and CDR2 is FRNRAP. The CDR3 length is 21 residues.

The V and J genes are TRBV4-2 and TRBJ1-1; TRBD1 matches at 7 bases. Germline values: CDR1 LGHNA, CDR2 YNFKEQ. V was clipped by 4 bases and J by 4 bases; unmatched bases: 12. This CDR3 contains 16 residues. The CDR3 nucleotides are TGTGCCAGCAGCCCCAAAGACCGACAGGGAGGCACTGAAGCTTTCTTT. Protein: CASSPKDRQGGTEAFF.